These 19 T cell receptor beta chains originate from one sample sequenced in a study of blood T cell repertoires in COVID-19. The method was immunoSEQ multiplex PCR; TCRdb's version includes in-frame clones alone and lacks a portion of them. The table records hundreds of thousands of clones, under 85% of them present only once. The sample comprised peripheral blood. These receptors all come from a woman in her thirties or forties with active or convalescent COVID-19.

This clone came up once. The genes are TRBV21-1 and TRBJ2-5; TRBD1, as called in the table, went unchecked against the DNA. TRBV21-1 is reported as a pseudogene. The length of the CDR3 is 16 residues. CDR3 DNA: TGTGCCAGCAGCACCCGAAAGACAGGGGGCTCGGAGACCCAGTACTTC. Its translation is CASSTRKTGGSETQYF.

This clone came up once. At one end, the junction sequence differs from germline, possibly due to a read error. The rearrangement uses TRBV11-2 and TRBJ2-3, with TRBD1 matching 8 bases. The CDR3 extends over 15 amino acids. Looked up from germline, CDR1 is SGHAT and CDR2 is FQNNGV. CDR3 DNA sequence: TGTGCCAGCAGCACCGGACAGGGAAACACAAATACGCAGTATTTT. Its translation: CASSTGQGNTNTQYF.

The V call is TRBV5-6, the J call TRBJ1-3; D ambiguous. Trimming pared 2 bases from V and 4 bases from J, leaving 7 bases between. This CDR3 has 13 residues. CDR1 SGHDT and CDR2 YYEEEE come from the germline V gene. The CDR3 DNA reads TGTGCCAGCAGCTTCCTGACAGGAAACACCATATATTTT. Translated: CASSFLTGNTIYF.

This clone showed up just once. V is TRBV11-2 and J is TRBJ2-1; no definite D call. The CDR3 contains 14 residues. V was trimmed by 3 bases and J by 6 bases, leaving 12 bases between them. CDR1 is SGHAT and CDR2 is FQNNGV in the germline V gene. This CDR3 is CASSFSSRANEQFF. The CDR3 nucleotides are TGTGCCAGCAGCTTTTCTTCCCGCGCCAATGAGCAGTTCTTC. The full variable domain, its missing parts supplied by reference TRBV11-2 and TRBJ2-1, is EAGVAQSPRYKIIEKRQSVAFWCNPISGHATLYWYQQILGQGPKLLIQFQNNGVVDDSQLPKDRFSAERLKGVDSTLKIQPAKLEDSAVYLCASSFSSRANEQFFGPGTRLTVL.

This clone was counted only a few times. The chain combines TRBV5-1 with TRBJ2-7; TRBD2 matches 10 bases. V gave up 6 bases and J gave up 4 bases; unmatched junction bases: 4. Germline V lookup: CDR1 SGHRS, CDR2 YFSETQ. The CDR3 length is 13 residues. CDR3: CASKRGGGYEQYF. The CDR3 region has the DNA TGCGCCAGCAAGCGGGGGGGCGGTTACGAGCAGTACTTC.

The CDR3 region has the DNA TGTGCCACCAGCAAGATCGGCAGGGCAGAGACCCAGTACTTC. It yields the protein CATSKIGRAETQYF. The chain combines TRBV15 with TRBJ2-5; TRBD1 might be the D (5 bases). The germline gives CDR1 LNHNV, CDR2 YYDKDF (reference sequence). This CDR3 has 14 amino acids. Trimming removed 4 bases at V and 4 bases at J, with 13 bases between.

V usage is TRBV19 and J usage is TRBJ1-1; D uncertain. The CDR3 has 13 residues. The V gene's germline CDR1 is LNHDA and CDR2 SQIVND (reference sequence). With 6 bases removed from V and 10 bases from J, the gap between germline ends came to 18 bases. The CDR3 loop reads CASSPPPHSGAFF. The CDR3 DNA sequence: TGTGCCAGTAGCCCCCCTCCCCACTCTGGAGCTTTCTTT. Drawing the rest from reference TRBV19 and TRBJ1-1, the complete variable domain is DGGITQSPKYLFRKEGQNVTLSCEQNLNHDAMYWYRQDPGQGLRLIYYSQIVNDFQKGDIAEGYSVSREKKESFPLTVTSAQKNPTAFYLCASSPPPHSGAFFGQGTRLTVV.

V and J are TRBV7-9 and TRBJ2-5; D perhaps matches TRBD1 (6 bases). CDR1 SEHNR and CDR2 FQNEAQ come from the germline V gene (reference sequence). V lost 5 bases, J lost 4 bases, and 14 bases lay in between. The CDR3 is 14 residues long. CDR3 in amino acids: CASSPSGTLETQYF. The CDR3 DNA reads as TGTGCCAGCAGCCCCTCCGGGACATTAGAGACCCAGTACTTC.

In its sample, this clone was seen a few times. The chain has TRBV12-3 or TRBV12-4 and TRBJ1-2; 8 nucleotides match TRBD1. This CDR3 spans 13 amino acids. Trimming removed 3 bases from V and 6 bases from J; junction bases left unmatched: 3. CDR3 protein: CASSFGQGHGYTF. The CDR3 region has the DNA TGTGCCAGCAGTTTTGGACAGGGCCATGGCTACACCTTC.

This chain joins TRBV4-1 and TRBJ2-3; 8 bases align to TRBD2. The CDR3 has 17 residues. Germline values: CDR1 MGHRA, CDR2 YSYEKL. The junction had 9 bases not matched to a gene; V was cut back by 0 bases and J by 4 bases. The CDR3 DNA sequence: TGCGCCAGCAGCCAAGAGAGACTAGCGCTAGGATCAGATACGCAGTATTTT. Translation gives CASSQERLALGSDTQYF.

Note on this clone: In the same sample, other DNA sequences code for this CDR3. This chain links TRBV5-8 with TRBJ1-5; D call uncertain. Per the germline V gene, CDR1 is SGHTS and CDR2 is YDEGEE. The length of the CDR3 is 12 residues. The V gene lost 2 bases and the J gene lost 5 bases, with 5 bases spanning the gap. CDR3 DNA sequence: TGTGCCAGCAGCTTCCGGGATCAGCCCCAGCATTTT. It yields the protein CASSFRDQPQHF.

The gene calls are TRBV5-4 and TRBJ1-3; D is unclear. Trimming shortened V by 2 bases and J by 4 bases, and 7 bases separated the two germline ends. Germline-derived CDR1 and CDR2 are SGHNT and YYREEE (reference sequence). CDR3 length: 13 amino acids. CDR3 residues: CASSFWLGNTIYF. CDR3 coding DNA: TGTGCCAGCAGCTTTTGGCTGGGAAACACCATATATTTT.

The chain links TRBV20-1 to TRBJ1-2; D not resolved. V was cut by 6 bases and J by 8 bases, with 13 bases left in between. CDR3 size: 11 residues. Germline-derived CDR1 and CDR2 are DFQATT and SNEGSKA (reference sequence). CDR3 amino acids: CSAPFQSGYTF. The CDR3 DNA reads TGCAGTGCGCCTTTCCAGTCGGGCTACACCTTC.

V usage is TRBV30 and J usage is TRBJ1-1; possible D gene TRBD1, 5 bases. The CDR3 length is 13 residues. V dropped 5 bases and J dropped 4 bases, with 14 bases sitting between them. Looked up from germline, CDR1 is GTSNPN and CDR2 is SVGIG (reference sequence). The CDR3: CAWCGGGGTEAFF. In DNA form, the CDR3 reads TGTGCCTGGTGCGGGGGAGGTGGCACTGAAGCTTTCTTT. Looking up the rest from reference TRBV30 and TRBJ1-1 gives the full variable domain: SQTIHQWPATLVQPVGSPLSLECTVEGTSNPNLYWYRQAAGRGLQLLFYSVGIGQISSEVPQNLSASRPQDRQFILSSKKLLLSDSGFYLCAWCGGGGTEAFFGQGTRLTVV.

The chain uses TRBV12-3 or TRBV12-4 and TRBJ1-1; D is possibly TRBD1 (6 bases). The CDR3 length is 12 residues. V was trimmed by 6 bases and J by 6 bases, leaving 11 bases between them. CDR3 protein: CASSPQGSEAFF. In DNA form, the CDR3 reads TGTGCCAGCAGCCCACAGGGATCTGAAGCTTTCTTT.

The chain couples TRBV28 to TRBJ2-1; a possible D gene is TRBD1 (5 bases). Germline CDR1 MDHEN, CDR2 SYDVKM. The CDR3 is made up of 18 amino acids. The V gene lost 3 bases and the J gene lost 7 bases, with 25 bases spanning the gap. The CDR3 DNA is TGTGCCAGCAGTTTCCGGAGACAGACCGGTCGTAGGGGAAATGAGCAGTTCTTC. It yields the protein CASSFRRQTGRRGNEQFF.

This sequence joins TRBV10-1 and TRBJ2-1; 8 bases match TRBD2. The CDR3 spans 16 residues. CDR1 is WNHNN and CDR2 is SYGVQD in the germline V gene (reference sequence). Trimming cost V 2 bases and J 0 bases; bases outside gene matches: 3. For the CDR3, the DNA is TGCGCCAGCAGTGAGAGCGGGGGTAGCTCCTACAATGAGCAGTTCTTC. Residues: CASSESGGSSYNEQFF.

The chain uses TRBV18 and TRBJ1-5; possibly TRBD1 for D (5 bases). Trimming left V 0 bases short and J 2 bases short, with 14 bases between. CDR3 length equals 17 residues. Looked up from germline, CDR1 is KGHSH and CDR2 is LQKENI. This chain's CDR3 is CASSPPGQSGGNQPQHF. CDR3 nucleotide sequence: TGTGCCAGCTCACCACCAGGCCAGTCGGGGGGCAATCAGCCCCAGCATTTT.

The CDR3 DNA reads as TGTGCCAGCAGCTTTATAACAGGGAGCACTGAAGCTTTCTTT. This codes for CASSFITGSTEAFF. V gene TRBV3-1 (or the pseudogene TRBV3-2) combines with J gene TRBJ1-1; D perhaps matches TRBD1 (6 bases). Trimming left V 5 bases short and J 4 bases short, with 14 bases between. Germline V gives CDR1 LGHDT, CDR2 YNNKEL (reference sequence). The CDR3 extends over 14 amino acids.